This T cell receptor (beta chain) stems from a study of blood T cell repertoires in COVID-19. Overall study: COVID-19 samples collected from the United States, Italy and Spain covered acute and convalescent phases. PBMCs, B-cell-depleted T cells, or T cells provided the cDNA or gDNA that made up the material.

Participant ages covered roughly 18 to 89 years across 24 US areas. Original data processing: Nucleated cell number was recorded as an estimate derived from reference gene primer amplification. The method was immunoSEQ multiplex PCR; TCRdb's version includes in-frame clones alone and lacks a portion of them. Clone size and the V and J calls come from that table; the DNA yielded D and trimming. The data hold 250,000 or so clones, with roughly 85% observed a single time. V was shortened by 2 bases and J by 7 bases, with 15 bases between the two germline ends. CDR3 length: 15 amino acids. Per germline, CDR1 MNHEY and CDR2 SVGEGT.

This TCR derives from a woman in her thirties or forties who had been exposed to COVID-19. The sequenced material came from PBMCs or T cells enriched from blood (not recorded which). The chain uses TRBV6-2 or TRBV6-3 and TRBJ2-1, with a weak D call TRBD2 (7 bases). Here the CDR3 DNA reads TGTGCCAGCAGTTACGCCGGGGGGCCCTGGAATGAGCAGTTCTTC. Translating gives CASSYAGGPWNEQFF.